This T cell receptor beta chain was observed in a study of blood T cell repertoires in COVID-19. The overall study: Collection of acute and convalescent COVID-19 samples took place in the United States, Italy and Spain. The cDNA or gDNA used as material had been derived from T cells, B-cell-depleted T cells, or PBMCs.

In regard to this clone: Relative to the germline gene, one junction end is altered; a read error may explain this.

CDR3 length equals 13 residues. Per the germline V gene, CDR1 is SGHAT and CDR2 is FQNNGV. In the authors' methods: Reference gene primers were amplified, and this amplification served to estimate nucleated cell counts. Profiling relied on immunoSEQ multiplex PCR, and the TCRdb table lists in-frame clones only, not all of them. V, J and clone size were drawn from that table, and D and trimming were deduced from the DNA. Here the sample spans under 250,000 clones, around four fifths being singletons. V and J are TRBV11-2 and TRBJ2-7; D ambiguous. The specimen sequenced was peripheral blood. The source of this sequence is an older woman with active or convalescent COVID-19. CDR3 nucleotides: TGTGCCAGCAGCTTAGATCTAATGTCGGTAGCTTGCTTC. Its protein is CASSLDLMSVACF.